A selection of T cell receptor beta chains follows, all from one sample in a study of beta chain features in type 1 diabetes. Clones were read by immunoSEQ multiplex PCR, and TCRdb kept only the in-frame ones, dropping some. The sample holds 200,000 to 300,000 clones, over 20% seen once. Sequenced sample: naive CD4+ T cells from blood. All receptors come from a woman in her 40s with type 1 diabetes. Each CDR3 is given with its conserved first and last residue.

v_gene: TRBV13; CDR3aa: CASSRIGTDLEQYF
v_gene: TRBV7-2; CDR3aa: CASISGWAGELFF
v_gene: TRBV6-5; CDR3aa: CASRGQGRAQETQYF
v_gene: TRBV20-1; CDR3aa: CSGSSYEQYF
v_gene: TRBV29-1; CDR3aa: CSVVRGTGETQYF
v_gene: TRBV9; CDR3aa: CASTTDRGSPLHF
v_gene: TRBV19; CDR3aa: CASSTSTGGSRETQYF
v_gene: TRBV5-1; CDR3aa: CASSPRTGEADTQYF
v_gene: TRBV28; CDR3aa: CASISSGVYAYEQYF
v_gene: TRBV2; CDR3aa: CASSAGTGNYGYTF
v_gene: TRBV5-4; CDR3aa: CASRGLGVTDTQYF
v_gene: TRBV6-5; CDR3aa: CASSRQGDVREQYF
v_gene: TRBV29-1; CDR3aa: CSVGTTGGNYGYTF
v_gene: TRBV7-2; CDR3aa: CASSSQGPTEAFF
v_gene: TRBV6-1; CDR3aa: CASRWTTSYEQYF
v_gene: TRBV30; CDR3aa: CAWATGAGYTF
v_gene: TRBV7-9; CDR3aa: CASSATGSTDSPLHF
v_gene: TRBV28; CDR3aa: CASSSPGTGAYEQYF
v_gene: TRBV9; CDR3aa: CASSPQTSGRLSSYEQYF
v_gene: TRBV5-4; CDR3aa: CASSPGLAESSYEQYF
v_gene: TRBV18; CDR3aa: CASSPSIGQQAQPQHF
v_gene: TRBV29-1; CDR3aa: CSVGGHYGYTF
v_gene: TRBV18; CDR3aa: CASSPPGQGAYGYTF
v_gene: TRBV7-9; CDR3aa: CASNHPSTAYEQYF
v_gene: TRBV7-9; CDR3aa: CASSLTGGTYEQYF
v_gene: TRBV30; CDR3aa: CAWSAFMTVPTGYGYTF
v_gene: TRBV2; CDR3aa: CASSWGRDQETQYF
v_gene: TRBV29-1; CDR3aa: CSVDVAGRLLSSYNEQFF
v_gene: TRBV4-2; CDR3aa: CASSQDQGPYNEQFF
v_gene: TRBV4-3; CDR3aa: CASSPRVMAGSRDIQYF
v_gene: TRBV28; CDR3aa: CASSLGTSGQETQYF
v_gene: TRBV23-1; CDR3aa: CASSQSRGENTEAFF
v_gene: TRBV5-1; CDR3aa: CASSVTSAQETQYF
v_gene: TRBV2; CDR3aa: CASSPTSGSYNEQFF
v_gene: TRBV2; CDR3aa: CAGGILANTEAFF
v_gene: TRBV29-1; CDR3aa: CSVVGTGGNYGYTF
v_gene: TRBV7-3; CDR3aa: CASSFDGERGYTF
v_gene: TRBV7-2; CDR3aa: CASTRGRLNYGYTF
v_gene: TRBV6-1; CDR3aa: CASSSGQGNTEAFF
v_gene: TRBV19; CDR3aa: CASNHRYYGYTF
v_gene: TRBV15; CDR3aa: CATKPQGTQETQYF
v_gene: TRBV4-3; CDR3aa: CASSQDPLALYNEQFF
v_gene: TRBV7-2; CDR3aa: CASSELAGGGPDEQYF
v_gene: TRBV7-2; CDR3aa: CASSSRQDNQPQHF
v_gene: TRBV6-5; CDR3aa: CASSPTRSNEQFF
v_gene: TRBV7-3; CDR3aa: CASSLGTGITEQFF
v_gene: TRBV29-1; CDR3aa: CSFSGAPSSYNEQFF
v_gene: TRBV9; CDR3aa: CASGPGFGTQPQHF
v_gene: TRBV7-9; CDR3aa: CASSLGGGSYEQYF
v_gene: TRBV7-9; CDR3aa: CALGRGPYNEQFF